This T cell receptor (beta chain) emerged from a study of T-cell memory formation after mild COVID-19. Study at large: Clustering of TCRs was largely donor specific. Study-wide results and limits: Contracting CD4+ clones were located mainly in CM and EM, and CD8+ clones in EMRA. Clones contracting across day 15 to 85 had a balanced CD4/CD8 profile; later expanding clones leaned CD4+.

CDR3 length: 13 residues. CDR1 is SGHRS, CDR2 YFSETQ, per germline. With V trimmed by 4 bases and J by 8 bases, 3 bases remained unmatched. MiXCR was run by TCRdb on the 5' RACE reads, yielding one entry per CDR3 protein. The repertoire holds 550,000 to 600,000 distinct CDR3 sequences, around a sixth seen once, with roughly 7.7% in the top ten. In regard to this clonotype: No antigen is known for it.

This rearrangement joins TRBV5-1 to TRBJ1-4, with 9 positions matching TRBD1. Sequencing was carried out using PBMCs or a T cell subset sorted from them (not recorded which). This TCR derives from an adult woman who had mild COVID-19 (a few samples of this study predate the infection). Cell type and time point are not known. The DNA for the CDR3 is TGCGCCAGCAGCGCGGACAGGGGCGAAAAACTGTTTTTT. Its translation is CASSADRGEKLFF.